The next 4 T cell receptor beta chains were all read from a single sample in a study of T cell responses to AZD1222 COVID-19 vaccine (dated by TCRdb to 2020 to 2022). According to the study, the label for this sample's time point signals: baseline before first vaccination. Libraries were prepared through the immunoSEQ multiplex PCR assay. Not all clones reach the TCRdb copy of this immuneACCESS table, which keeps in-frame sequences only. Checked studies attribute under half of the gap to unresolved V genes and leave the rest unexplained. In this sample the table shows about 180,000 clones, approximately 94% of which occur a single time. The ten top clones hold 2.6% of the sample. Source: peripheral blood, taken on day 0 of AZD1222 vaccination. These receptors were collected from an adult in good health.

The chain links TRBV6-1 to TRBJ1-6; the D is unclear. Trimming stripped 3 bases from V and 6 bases from J, with 12 bases between. In germline, CDR1 is MNHNS, CDR2 SASEGT. This CDR3 comprises 15 residues. This chain's CDR3 is CASSEERLPNSPLHF. As DNA, the CDR3 is TGTGCCAGCAGTGAGGAGAGGCTACCTAATTCACCCCTCCACTTT.

The gene calls are TRBV10-1 and TRBJ2-1; TRBD2 agrees at 9 bases. This CDR3 has 15 residues. The V and J ends lost 0 bases and 7 bases, in that order; junction bases with no gene match: 4. Per germline, CDR1 WNHNN and CDR2 SYGVQD (reference sequence). CDR3 sequence (DNA): TGCGCCAGCAGTGAGTCGCTAGCGGGACCGAATGAGCAGTTCTTC. Residues: CASSESLAGPNEQFF.

The gene calls are TRBV29-1 and TRBJ1-1; maybe TRBD1 (5 bases). The CDR3 runs 13 residues. Trimming removed 4 bases from V and 6 bases from J, with 15 bases in between. CDR1 and CDR2 (germline): SQVTM, ANQGSEA. This CDR3 reads CSVAGDGFPEAFF. For the CDR3, the DNA is TGCAGCGTTGCGGGGGATGGGTTCCCTGAAGCTTTCTTT.

The V and J genes are TRBV6-5 and TRBJ1-1; D gene uncertain. This CDR3 has 13 residues. V gave up 4 bases and J gave up 9 bases, with 15 bases separating them. Germline V gives CDR1 MNHEY, CDR2 SVGAGI. For the CDR3, the DNA is TGTGCCAGCAGTTCGCGAGGGCCCGCGAAAGCTTTCTTT. Translated: CASSSRGPAKAFF.